This note documents a single TCR beta chain sequence. Antigen specificity is unknown. Healthy Caucasian individuals made up all the donors. Germline values: CDR1 SGHDN, CDR2 FVKESK. The CDR3 runs 12 residues. The germline V and J ends were trimmed by 4 bases and 12 bases, with 13 bases remaining between them. The data are from a study of identical twins. TCRdb reanalysed the 5' RACE reads using MiXCR and keeps one entry per CDR3 protein. The sample contains about 190,000 distinct CDR3 sequences, more than 15% of which appear only once. Study conclusions and caveats: Cross-sectional statistics, not tracking of the same donors, supported the conclusions.

These sequences were also reported in another study, on T cells expressing NK-cell markers. That paper states: An anti-gamma-delta TCR antibody restricted sorting to alpha-beta TCR T cells in several experiments. Of the CD8+ T cell pool in roughly six donors, about 1.0-8% was accounted for by dominant NKG2C+ clonotypes.

The source material was CD8+ T cells sorted from blood. This receptor was taken from a woman aged 18-29 years in good health. V is TRBV14 and J is TRBJ2-1; no reliable D call. The CDR3, as DNA: TGTGCCAGCAGCCCCAACAGCGTCTGGCAGTTCTTC. Protein sequence: CASSPNSVWQFF.